This T cell receptor beta chain is from a study of CD8 T cells in ankylosing spondylitis. The CDR3 consists of 15 residues. Trimming removed 1 base from V and 5 bases from J, with 12 bases in between. CDR1 SGHTA and CDR2 FQGNSA come from the germline V gene. This clonotype came up a few times. One entry per CDR3 protein results from TCRdb running MiXCR on the 5' RACE reads. The table has around 180,000 distinct CDR3 sequences, 13% seen once. This sequence was found in a female donor with ankylosing spondylitis or in good health (not recorded which). Sequencing input: blood, either unsorted or a sorted T cell fraction (not recorded which). The chain couples TRBV7-2 to TRBJ1-3, with a weak D call TRBD1 (5 bases). This CDR3 is CASSLGGAPRNTIYF. CDR3 in DNA: TGTGCCAGCAGCTTAGGCGGGGCCCCGAGAAACACCATATATTTT.